Presented here are 32 T cell receptor beta chains from one specimen sequenced in a study of blood T cell repertoires in COVID-19. Assay used: immunoSEQ multiplex PCR; TCRdb lists only in-frame clones, some missing. Of 80,000 to 100,000 clones in the sample, around 82% were seen once. Sequencing was carried out using peripheral blood. Receptor source: a man aged 70 or older with active or convalescent COVID-19.

V is TRBV6-5 and J is TRBJ1-5, with TRBD1 matching over 9 bases. The CDR3 length is 15 residues. V gave up 6 bases and J gave up 0 bases; unmatched junction bases: 3. Germline CDR1 reads MNHEY; CDR2 reads SVGAGI. CDR3 in DNA: TGTGCCAGCAGACTGGGACAGGGTAGCAATCAGCCCCAGCATTTT. It encodes CASRLGQGSNQPQHF.

The gene calls are TRBV7-2 and TRBJ2-7; TRBD2 agrees at 9 bases. V shed 1 base and J 4 bases; nucleotides not matched to a gene: 5. Germline values: CDR1 SGHTA, CDR2 FQGNSA. The CDR3 sequence is 15 residues long. The CDR3 region is CASSLEWRGGYEQYF. DNA of the CDR3: TGTGCCAGCAGCTTAGAGTGGCGGGGGGGGTACGAGCAGTACTTC.

This rearrangement joins TRBV4-2 to TRBJ2-3; 9 bases fit TRBD1. There are 14 residues in the CDR3. Germline V gives CDR1 LGHNA, CDR2 YNFKEQ. Trimming at V came to 1 base and at J to 8 bases, leaving 4 bases not matched to a gene. Written as DNA, the CDR3 is TGTGCCAGCAGCCAAGGGACAGGGGTGGGTACGCAGTATTTT. Its protein product is CASSQGTGVGTQYF.

This sequence joins TRBV7-9 and TRBJ2-5, with TRBD2 as a possible D gene (5 bases). Germline CDR1 SEHNR, CDR2 FQNEAQ (reference sequence). Trimming took 5 bases from V and 5 from J, leaving 12 bases between them. This CDR3 region has 13 residues. In nucleotides, the CDR3 is TGTGCCAGCAGCCTACTGGGCGGGGAGACCCAGTACTTC. It is translated as CASSLLGGETQYF.

The chain is built from TRBV13 and TRBJ1-2, with D hard to call. Per germline, CDR1 PRHDT and CDR2 FYEKMQ (reference sequence). The CDR3 covers 14 residues. Trimming took 5 bases from V and 2 from J, leaving 12 bases between them. The CDR3, as DNA: TGTGCCAGCAGCCCCTTCGGCAGGAACTATGGCTACACCTTC. Amino acid sequence: CASSPFGRNYGYTF. Full variable domain (outside the CDR3, taken from reference TRBV13 and TRBJ1-2): AAGVIQSPRHLIKEKRETATLKCYPIPRHDTVYWYQQGPGQDPQFLISFYEKMQSDKGSIPDRFSAQQFSDYHSELNMSSLELGDSALYFCASSPFGRNYGYTFGSGTRLTVV.

This chain links TRBV10-3 with TRBJ1-6, with D perhaps TRBD1 (5 bases). The V end lost 3 bases, the J end lost 10 bases, and 13 bases lay between the germline ends. The CDR3 extends over 14 amino acids. Germline CDR1 and CDR2: ENHRY and SYGVKD. CDR3 amino acids: CAISDREIKSPLHF. CDR3 sequence (DNA): TGTGCCATCAGTGACAGGGAAATCAAATCACCCCTCCACTTT.

The chain joins TRBV6-5 to TRBJ2-2, with 16 bases that match TRBD2. Germline CDR1 MNHEY, CDR2 SVGAGI. The ends lost 2 bases at V and 6 bases at J; junction bases unmatched: 0. The CDR3 consists of 16 residues. The CDR3 here is CASSYGTSGGAGELFF. As DNA, the CDR3 is TGTGCCAGCAGTTACGGGACTAGCGGGGGGGCCGGGGAGCTGTTTTTT.

The DNA of the CDR3 is TGTGCCAGCAGCGTTAGGGGCGGTGAGCAGTTCTTC. Amino acid sequence: CASSVRGGEQFF. The chain employs TRBV11-3 and TRBJ2-1; tentatively, D is TRBD1 (5 bases). CDR1 and CDR2 from the germline V gene are SGHNT and YENEEA. Trimming pared 5 bases from V and 9 bases from J, leaving 11 bases between. The CDR3 is 12 residues long. The variable domain in full, with the rest retrieved from reference TRBV11-3 and TRBJ2-1, is EAGVVQSPRYKIIEKKQPVAFWCNPISGHNTLYWYLQNLGQGPELLIRYENEEAVDDSQLPKDRFSAERLKGVDSTLKIQPAELGDSAVYLCASSVRGGEQFFGPGTRLTVL.

The chain joins TRBV11-1 to TRBJ2-3; the match to TRBD2 covers 7 bases. Germline CDR1 SGHAT, CDR2 FQDESV (reference sequence). J was trimmed by 5 bases and V by 1 base; bases with no gene match: 6. This CDR3 is 15 amino acids long. The CDR3 bases are TGTGCCAGCAGCTTAGTTGCGGGGGTGAGAGATACGCAGTATTTT. The encoded protein is CASSLVAGVRDTQYF.

This clone was observed once. The chain combines TRBV9 with TRBJ2-7; 10 bases fit TRBD1. Germline V lookup: CDR1 SGDLS, CDR2 YYNGEE. Unmatched junction bases numbered 12, after V lost 4 bases and J lost 2 bases. The CDR3 totals 17 residues. The CDR3 here is CASSPGTGARATYEQYF. DNA of the CDR3: TGTGCCAGCAGCCCGGGGACAGGGGCCCGGGCCACCTACGAGCAGTACTTC.

The gene calls are TRBV11-2 and TRBJ2-7, with 7 bases that match TRBD1. Germline V gene lookup returns CDR1 SGHAT and CDR2 FQNNGV. The CDR3 length is 12 residues. V dropped 4 bases and J dropped 4; count of bases not matched to a gene: 1. CDR3 protein: CASSSQGYEQYF. The CDR3 DNA sequence: TGTGCCAGCAGCTCACAGGGGTACGAGCAGTACTTC.

The V call is TRBV5-1, the J call TRBJ2-5; a weak D match, TRBD1 (6 bases). V dropped 0 bases and J dropped 0 bases, with 15 bases sitting between them. Germline lookup yields CDR1 SGHRS and CDR2 YFSETQ. The CDR3 is 17 amino acids. The CDR3 here is CASSLAGVGAYQETQYF. For the CDR3, the DNA is TGCGCCAGCAGCTTGGCCGGTGTGGGGGCTTACCAAGAGACCCAGTACTTC.

The chain joins TRBV4-1 to TRBJ2-3, with a tentative D call TRBD1 (6 bases). The CDR3 sequence is 15 residues long. The V end was cut by 2 bases, the J end by 0 bases, with 9 bases between. Germline CDR1 reads MGHRA; CDR2 reads YSYEKL. CDR3 nucleotide sequence: TGCGCCAGCAGCCAATACAGGGCAAGCACAGATACGCAGTATTTT. As protein: CASSQYRASTDTQYF.

The rearrangement links TRBV7-9 to TRBJ1-2, with TRBD1 identical over 8 bases. V shed 3 bases and J 1 base; nucleotides not matched to a gene: 1. This CDR3 spans 14 amino acids. CDR1 SEHNR and CDR2 FQNEAQ come from the germline V gene (reference sequence). The CDR3 reads CASSLGQDNYGYTF. The CDR3 region has the DNA TGTGCCAGCAGCTTGGGACAGGATAACTATGGCTACACCTTC.

The chain joins TRBV7-2 to TRBJ2-5; TRBD2 matches at 8 bases. V lost 3 bases to trimming and J lost 5 bases; unmatched junction nucleotides: 8. The CDR3 is 15 amino acids. Germline values: CDR1 SGHTA, CDR2 FQGNSA. The CDR3, as DNA: TGTGCCAGCAGCTTCCAGCGGGGGCGGGAGGAGACCCAGTACTTC. Encoded protein: CASSFQRGREETQYF.

This clone was picked up one time. J is TRBJ2-7 and V is TRBV5-4, with TRBD2 matching over 11 bases. From germline, CDR1 is SGHNT and CDR2 YYREEE (reference sequence). CDR3 length equals 16 residues. V gave up 6 bases and J gave up 1 base; unmatched junction bases: 9. The CDR3 nucleotides read TGTGCCAGCACTTTTGGCACTAGCGGGGGATCCTACGAGCAGTACTTC. This gives the protein CASTFGTSGGSYEQYF. Complete variable domain (other parts from reference TRBV5-4 and TRBJ2-7): ETGVTQSPTHLIKTRGQQVTLRCSSQSGHNTVSWYQQALGQGPQFIFQYYREEENGRGNFPPRFSGLQFPNYSSELNVNALELDDSALYLCASTFGTSGGSYEQYFGPGTRLTVT.

A remark on this clone: The junction differs from germline at one of its ends, possibly a read error. Other DNA variants within this sample encode the same CDR3. The V gene is TRBV7-2, the J gene TRBJ1-6, with D perhaps matching TRBD1 (5 bases). Germline CDR1 and CDR2: SGHTA and FQGNSA. The CDR3 has 14 amino acids. The CDR3 spells CASSSTSGNSPLHF. CDR3 sequence (DNA): TGTGCCAGTAGCTCGACCTCAGGGAATTCACCCCTCCACTTT.

This chain uses TRBV19 with TRBJ2-1; TRBD1 matches at 11 bases. This CDR3 is built from 15 residues. Germline assignment: CDR1 LNHDA and CDR2 SQIVND (reference sequence). V was pared by 8 bases and J by 7 bases, with 10 bases of the junction left unmatched. CDR3 bases: TGTGCCAGTTCCCCGGGACAGGGGGTATCAAATGAGCAGTTCTTC. It translates to CASSPGQGVSNEQFF.

The chain couples TRBV7-3 to TRBJ1-5; D might be TRBD1 (6 bases). Germline V gene data show CDR1 as SGHTA and CDR2 as FQGTGA. The CDR3 covers 20 residues. Trimming pared 5 bases from V and 0 bases from J, leaving 26 bases between. For the CDR3, the DNA is TGTGCCAGCAGCCGGCGTAACAGGGACACAACAATCCATAGCAATCAGCCCCAGCATTTT. This translates into CASSRRNRDTTIHSNQPQHF. The full variable domain, rest sourced from reference TRBV7-3 and TRBJ1-5, is GAGVSQTPSNKVTEKGKYVELRCDPISGHTALYWYRQSLGQGPEFLIYFQGTGAADDSGLPNDRFFAVRPEGSVSTLKIQRTERGDSAVYLCASSRRNRDTTIHSNQPQHFGDGTRLSIL.

The rearrangement joins TRBV19 to TRBJ1-6, with a weak D call TRBD1 (5 bases). The CDR3 totals 13 residues. V lost 8 bases, J lost 10 bases, and 15 bases lay in between. CDR1 is LNHDA and CDR2 is SQIVND in the germline V gene (reference sequence). In DNA, the CDR3 is TGTGCCAGTGGTCGGCAGGGAACCTCACCCCTCCACTTT. Amino acids: CASGRQGTSPLHF.

The chain recombines TRBV6-5 with TRBJ1-5; possible D gene TRBD1, 6 bases. V lost 6 bases and J lost 1, with 10 bases in between. Per germline, CDR1 MNHEY and CDR2 SVGAGI. The CDR3 length is 14 residues. CDR3 nucleotide sequence: TGTGCCAGCAGCTCGGGGGGCAGCAATCAGCCCCAGCATTTT. Translated: CASSSGGSNQPQHF.

V and J are TRBV9 and TRBJ2-5, with D possibly TRBD1 on 6 matching bases. Germline V lookup: CDR1 SGDLS, CDR2 YYNGEE. Trimming left V 4 bases short and J 4 bases short, with 20 bases between. The CDR3 sequence is 16 residues long. CDR3 amino acids: CASSPKPGQITETQYF. CDR3 nucleotide sequence: TGTGCCAGCAGCCCGAAACCGGGACAAATAACAGAGACCCAGTACTTC.

The chain is built from TRBV19 and TRBJ1-3; D is unclear. With 2 bases removed from V and 0 bases from J, the gap between germline ends came to 8 bases. CDR1 and CDR2 from the germline V gene are LNHDA and SQIVND (reference sequence). This CDR3 is 15 amino acids long. The CDR3 nucleotides read TGTGCCAGTAGTATAAACCGGGACTCTGGAAACACCATATATTTT. It translates to CASSINRDSGNTIYF.

The gene calls are TRBV7-8 and TRBJ1-2, with a tentative D call TRBD1 (5 bases). Germline V gene lookup returns CDR1 SGHVS and CDR2 FQNEAQ. V was clipped by 6 bases and J by 6 bases, with 20 bases between them. This CDR3 spans 15 amino acids. The DNA for the CDR3 is TGTGCCAGCAGTAGTCATGCGGGGGTCCCAAATGGCTACACCTTC. Residues: CASSSHAGVPNGYTF.

The V and J genes are TRBV12-3 or TRBV12-4 and TRBJ2-3, with D unresolved. V was trimmed by 5 bases and J by 2 bases, leaving 5 bases between them. The length of the CDR3 is 12 residues. CDR3 bases: TGTGCCAGCAGTATTCTCACAGATACGCAGTATTTT. Translation: CASSILTDTQYF.

The rearrangement joins TRBV6-5 to TRBJ2-5, with a possible D match to TRBD1 (6 bases). Per the germline V gene, CDR1 is MNHEY and CDR2 is SVGAGI. V shed 5 bases and J shed 1 base, with 14 bases lying between them. This CDR3 region has 15 residues. CDR3: CASSPKRTVQETQYF. The CDR3 DNA reads as TGTGCCAGCAGTCCGAAGAGGACAGTCCAAGAGACCCAGTACTTC.

In its sample, this clone was seen once. The chain joins TRBV11-2 to TRBJ2-1, with 10 bases that match TRBD2. CDR1 is SGHAT and CDR2 is FQNNGV in the germline V gene. The trim removed 1 base at V and 3 bases at J, leaving 6 bases unmatched. This CDR3 spans 17 amino acids. CDR3 coding DNA: TGTGCCAGCAGCTTAGTAACTAGCGGGGAATACTACAATGAGCAGTTCTTC. It is translated as CASSLVTSGEYYNEQFF.

This chain uses TRBV11-2 with TRBJ2-1; 10 bases fit TRBD2. The CDR3 runs 15 residues. The trim removed 0 bases at V and 6 bases at J, leaving 2 bases unmatched. The germline V gene has CDR1 SGHAT and CDR2 FQNNGV. The CDR3 loop reads CASSLEGLAFNEQFF. The CDR3 nucleotides are TGTGCCAGCAGCTTAGAGGGACTAGCGTTCAATGAGCAGTTCTTC.

This clone was picked up one time. V is TRBV7-9 and J is TRBJ2-1, with D possibly being TRBD1 (6 bases). From germline, CDR1 is SEHNR and CDR2 FQNEAQ (reference sequence). With 5 bases removed from V and 2 bases from J, the gap between germline ends came to 13 bases. The CDR3 runs to 15 residues. CDR3 sequence (DNA): TGTGCCAGCAGCCTCACAGGGTTTGCCTACAATGAGCAGTTCTTC. It encodes CASSLTGFAYNEQFF.

The chain links TRBV19 to TRBJ2-7; tentatively, D is TRBD1 (6 bases). Trimming cost V 7 bases and J 0 bases, with 13 bases left between them. The CDR3 extends over 14 amino acids. The germline CDR1 and CDR2 sequences are LNHDA and SQIVND (reference sequence). For the CDR3, the DNA is TGTGCCAGTATGAAGGACAGAAGCTCCTACGAGCAGTACTTC. Encoded protein: CASMKDRSSYEQYF. The full variable domain, completed using reference TRBV19 and TRBJ2-7, is DGGITQSPKYLFRKEGQNVTLSCEQNLNHDAMYWYRQDPGQGLRLIYYSQIVNDFQKGDIAEGYSVSREKKESFPLTVTSAQKNPTAFYLCASMKDRSSYEQYFGPGTRLTVT.

This clone was picked up a small number of times. The J gene is TRBJ1-1, the V gene TRBV11-2; 7 bases match TRBD1. Germline CDR1 and CDR2: SGHAT and FQNNGV. The CDR3 is 15 residues long. V lost 7 bases and J lost 2; bases outside the gene matches: 10. The CDR3 coding sequence is TGTGCCAGCACCGTTCAGGGGGATGGCAACACTGAAGCTTTCTTT. It codes for CASTVQGDGNTEAFF. The variable domain in full, with the rest retrieved from reference TRBV11-2 and TRBJ1-1, is EAGVAQSPRYKIIEKRQSVAFWCNPISGHATLYWYQQILGQGPKLLIQFQNNGVVDDSQLPKDRFSAERLKGVDSTLKIQPAKLEDSAVYLCASTVQGDGNTEAFFGQGTRLTVV.

The chain is built from TRBV27 and TRBJ2-5; 8 nucleotides agree with TRBD2. Looked up from germline, CDR1 is MNHEY and CDR2 is SMNVEV (reference sequence). Germline trimming cut 2 bases from V and 9 bases from J; bases unmatched to any gene: 11. The CDR3 totals 15 residues. CDR3 sequence reads: CASSLTLAGRVAQYF. For the CDR3, the DNA is TGTGCCAGCAGTTTAACCTTAGCGGGGCGGGTGGCCCAGTACTTC.